The rows below give T cell receptor beta chains drawn from one sample of a study of blood T cell repertoires in COVID-19. Sequenced by immunoSEQ multiplex PCR; TCRdb stores in-frame clones only, minus some. The sample has 150,000 to 200,000 clones, around 84% seen once. Sequencing was done on a sample of PBMCs or T cells enriched from blood (not recorded which). These receptors came from a man aged 40-55 years who had recovered from COVID-19. Both conserved end residues are part of each CDR3. The order of the fields is V gene, D gene, clone size, J gene, CDR3 protein, CDR3 DNA. D genes are given only for firm matches. A clone size is listed for some rows: how often the clone was seen (once, few, many), or a class if it is expanded.

TRBV19	TRBD2	-	TRBJ2-3	CASIGLAGGYTQYF	TGTGCCAGTATCGGACTAGCGGGGGGCTATACGCAGTATTTT
TRBV6-5	-	once	TRBJ2-7	CASRRRDEQYF	TGTGCCAGCCGCCGACGGGACGAGCAGTACTTC
TRBV7-9	-	-	TRBJ2-5	CASSSRPTRHQETQYF	TGTGCCAGCAGCTCACGACCAACTAGGCACCAAGAGACCCAGTACTTC
TRBV7-3	-	-	TRBJ1-2	CASSLGELSGYTF	TGTGCCAGCAGCTTAGGAGAACTCTCTGGCTACACCTTC
TRBV29-1	TRBD1	-	TRBJ2-5	CSVGGVDRERRETQYF	TGCAGCGTTGGTGGAGTGGACAGGGAGAGAAGAGAGACCCAGTACTTC
TRBV5-8	-	-	TRBJ1-1	CASSLARGWRATEAFF	TGTGCCAGCAGCTTGGCACGGGGGTGGAGAGCCACTGAAGCTTTCTTT
TRBV2	-	-	TRBJ1-4	CASRRGGDEKLFF	TGTGCCAGCCGAAGGGGGGGGGATGAAAAACTGTTTTTT
TRBV5-1	TRBD2	once	TRBJ2-5	CASSQLAGDQETQYF	TGCGCCAGCAGCCAACTAGCGGGGGATCAGGAGACCCAGTACTTC
TRBV7-2	-	-	TRBJ2-5	CASSLALARQETQYF	TGTGCCAGCAGCTTAGCACTAGCCAGACAAGAGACCCAGTACTTC
TRBV27	-	-	TRBJ1-1	CASSLSGSVNTEAFF	TGTGCCAGCAGTTTATCGGGGAGTGTGAACACTGAAGCTTTCTTT
TRBV29-1	TRBD1	-	TRBJ2-1	CSGRTGGAGDEQFF	TGCAGCGGGCGGACAGGGGGCGCGGGTGATGAGCAGTTCTTC
TRBV30	TRBD1	-	TRBJ1-3	CAWSGRTGDWNTIYF	TGTGCCTGGAGTGGGCGGACAGGGGACTGGAACACCATATATTTT
TRBV30	TRBD1	-	TRBJ2-7	CAWSGMGQGAYEQYF	TGTGCCTGGAGTGGCATGGGACAGGGGGCCTACGAGCAGTACTTC
TRBV6-5	TRBD1	few	TRBJ1-5	CASSYGGPGQNQPQHF	TGTGCCAGCAGTTACGGCGGTCCGGGACAGAATCAGCCCCAGCATTTT
TRBV6-6	-	-	TRBJ2-3	CASRLRARGSDTQYF	TGTGCCAGCAGACTCCGGGCCCGGGGGTCCGATACGCAGTATTTT
TRBV7-8	TRBD2	-	TRBJ2-1	CASSLIGGEYNEQFF	TGTGCCAGCAGCTTAATTGGGGGGGAGTACAATGAGCAGTTCTTC
TRBV29-1	TRBD1	-	TRBJ2-1	CSVDSDRDNEQFF	TGCAGCGTTGATTCGGACAGGGACAATGAGCAGTTCTTC
TRBV7-9	-	once	TRBJ1-2	CATEEGSNLVISYGYTF	TGTGCCACCGAGGAGGGCAGCAACTTAGTAATTTCCTATGGCTACACCTTC
TRBV7-2	TRBD1	once	TRBJ1-1	CASPDRGTNTEAFF	TGTGCCAGCCCTGACAGGGGCACGAACACTGAAGCTTTCTTT
TRBV11-2	TRBD2	-	TRBJ2-3	CASSLALAGNTDTQYF	TGTGCCAGCAGCTTAGCCCTAGCGGGGAACACAGATACGCAGTATTTT
TRBV6-5	-	-	TRBJ1-2	CASKIAQEYGYTF	TGTGCCAGCAAGATAGCACAGGAGTATGGCTACACCTTC
TRBV25-1	TRBD2	once	TRBJ2-3	CARSGVLNTDTQYF	TGTGCCAGGAGCGGGGTCCTAAACACAGATACGCAGTATTTT
TRBV27	-	few	TRBJ1-1	CASSSRTGAFF	TGTGCCAGCAGTTCAAGGACGGGGGCTTTCTTT
TRBV5-4	-	-	TRBJ2-3	CASSSGGGGVDTQYF	TGTGCCAGCAGTTCCGGAGGTGGAGGGGTGGATACGCAGTATTTT
TRBV19	-	-	TRBJ1-5	CASSATGSNQPQHF	TGTGCCAGTAGTGCCACCGGGAGCAATCAGCCCCAGCATTTT
TRBV24-1	TRBD2	-	TRBJ2-5	CATRGGSQETQYF	TGTGCCACCCGGGGGGGCTCCCAAGAGACCCAGTACTTC
TRBV4-2	-	-	TRBJ2-1	CASSQDIAGASSYNEQFF	TGTGCCAGCAGCCAAGATATCGCAGGGGCGAGCTCCTACAATGAGCAGTTCTTC
TRBV4-1	TRBD2	-	TRBJ2-1	CASRPATSGAALNNEQFF	TGCGCCAGCAGACCGGCGACTAGCGGGGCCGCCTTAAACAATGAGCAGTTCTTC
TRBV3-1/TRBV3-2	TRBD1	-	TRBJ1-6	CASSQFDRGNSPLHF	TGTGCCAGCAGCCAGTTCGACAGGGGCAATTCACCCCTCCACTTT
TRBV27	TRBD1	-	TRBJ1-1	CASSGPSRTGLLMNTEAFF	TGTGCCAGCAGTGGACCCTCCCGGACAGGGCTCCTAATGAACACTGAAGCTTTCTTT
TRBV2	-	-	TRBJ1-2	CASSDLWGQHGYTF	TGTGCCAGCAGTGACTTATGGGGGCAACATGGCTACACCTTC
TRBV5-1	-	once	TRBJ1-2	CASSFQDRNYGYTF	TGCGCCAGCAGCTTTCAGGACAGAAACTATGGCTACACCTTC
TRBV5-8	-	once	TRBJ2-5	CASSLGRMAPRETQYF	TGTGCCAGCAGCTTGGGGAGAATGGCACCACGGGAGACCCAGTACTTC
TRBV6-5	TRBD1	-	TRBJ1-2	CASSSRTGPSNYGYTF	TGTGCCAGCAGTTCACGGACAGGGCCCTCTAACTATGGCTACACCTTC
TRBV6-5	TRBD1	-	TRBJ2-5	CASSARQGGETQYF	TGTGCCAGCAGCGCCCGACAGGGTGGAGAGACCCAGTACTTC
TRBV11-1	-	-	TRBJ1-2	CASSMGGTRGYTF	TGTGCCAGCAGCATGGGGGGAACGCGAGGCTACACCTTC
TRBV5-1	TRBD1	-	TRBJ2-5	CASSPGTVPFGETQYF	TGCGCCAGCAGCCCAGGGACAGTACCATTCGGAGAGACCCAGTACTTC
TRBV7-9	-	-	TRBJ1-1	CASSPEAVNTEAFF	TGTGCCAGCAGCCCCGAGGCCGTGAACACTGAAGCTTTCTTT
TRBV10-3	-	-	TRBJ1-2	CAISEREGRNYGYTF	TGTGCCATCAGTGAGCGGGAGGGTCGGAACTATGGCTACACCTTC
TRBV6-1	-	-	TRBJ1-4	CASSEVREKLFF	TGTGCCAGCAGTGAAGTGCGTGAAAAACTGTTTTTT
TRBV6-5	-	-	TRBJ1-1	CASSYGSAAEAFF	TGTGCCAGCAGTTACGGTAGCGCGGCTGAAGCTTTCTTT
TRBV7-9	TRBD1	-	TRBJ1-2	CASSQGGAGYGYTF	TGTGCCAGCAGCCAAGGGGGCGCGGGCTATGGCTACACCTTC
TRBV30	TRBD2	once	TRBJ2-1	CAWSGIGLAGPYNEQFF	TGTGCCTGGAGTGGGATAGGACTAGCGGGTCCCTACAATGAGCAGTTCTTC
TRBV7-9	TRBD2	-	TRBJ2-3	CASSFSGGASTQYF	TGTGCCAGCAGCTTTAGCGGGGGGGCTAGCACGCAGTATTTT
TRBV7-3	TRBD1	-	TRBJ2-1	CASSLGTEYNEQFF	TGTGCCAGCAGCTTGGGGACAGAGTACAATGAGCAGTTCTTC
TRBV10-3	TRBD1	-	TRBJ2-7	CATKPGGRDEQYF	TGTGCCACCAAACCAGGGGGCCGGGACGAGCAGTACTTC
TRBV11-3	-	-	TRBJ2-5	CASSGESETQYF	TGTGCCAGCAGCGGAGAATCGGAGACCCAGTACTTC
TRBV30	TRBD2	-	TRBJ2-3	CAWSRASGEDTQYF	TGTGCCTGGAGTCGGGCTAGCGGGGAAGATACGCAGTATTTT
TRBV7-9	TRBD1	-	TRBJ1-6	CASSQTGGSYNSPLHF	TGTGCCAGCAGCCAAACAGGGGGCTCCTATAATTCACCCCTCCACTTT
TRBV29-1	-	-	TRBJ2-5	CSALYSPETQYF	TGCAGCGCCCTTTACAGTCCGGAGACCCAGTACTTC
TRBV25-1	TRBD1	-	TRBJ1-4	CASCPGTGTIEKLFF	TGTGCCTCCTGCCCCGGGACAGGGACTATTGAAAAACTGTTTTTT
TRBV11-3	-	-	TRBJ1-1	CASSRAGYTEAFF	TGTGCCAGCAGCCGTGCGGGCTACACTGAAGCTTTCTTT
TRBV15	-	-	TRBJ1-5	CATSRGPMGAQPQHF	TGTGCCACCAGCAGAGGCCCCATGGGGGCTCAGCCCCAGCATTTT
TRBV20-1	-	many	TRBJ2-1	CSARPSNEQFF	TGCAGTGCTAGACCTTCCAATGAGCAGTTCTTC
TRBV9	TRBD2	-	TRBJ2-3	CASSLSGATTDTQYF	TGTGCCAGCAGCCTCAGCGGGGCGACCACAGATACGCAGTATTTT
TRBV30	-	-	TRBJ1-6	CAWSKRGGARSPLHF	TGTGCCTGGAGTAAGCGGGGAGGGGCTCGTTCACCCCTCCACTTT
TRBV5-6	TRBD1	-	TRBJ1-5	CASSLGGTGDNQPQHF	TGTGCCAGCAGCTTGGGAGGGACAGGGGACAATCAGCCCCAGCATTTT
TRBV5-8	-	-	TRBJ1-4	CARGRGVNEKLFF	TGTGCCAGAGGTCGGGGGGTAAATGAAAAACTGTTTTTT
TRBV7-9	-	-	TRBJ2-1	CASSFAGPSNEQFF	TGTGCCAGCAGCTTCGCAGGGCCGAGCAATGAGCAGTTCTTC
TRBV27	TRBD2	few	TRBJ2-1	CASSLGRGFYNEQFF	TGTGCCAGCAGTTTGGGGCGGGGGTTCTACAATGAGCAGTTCTTC